The 9 T cell receptor beta chains below come from one sample, sequenced in a study of T-cell memory formation after mild COVID-19. TCRdb reprocessed the 5' RACE reads via MiXCR and lists one record per CDR3 protein. The data show hundreds of thousands of distinct CDR3 sequences, under 30% seen once. The sequenced sample was PBMCs or a T cell subset sorted from them (not recorded which). Receptors were obtained from an adult woman who had mild COVID-19 (a few samples of this study predate the infection). Cell type and time point are not known.

This clonotype was observed a few times. This chain joins TRBV29-1 and TRBJ2-5; no clear D. The ends were cut back, 1 base at V and 4 bases at J, with 19 bases in the middle. CDR3 length: 16 amino acids. Germline assignment: CDR1 SQVTM and CDR2 ANQGSEA. DNA for the CDR3: TGCAGCGTTGAAGGGTGGGCAGGAGAGGTTAGAGAGACCCAGTACTTC. This translates into CSVEGWAGEVRETQYF.

This clonotype has only a few counts. J is TRBJ2-3 and V is TRBV25-1; TRBD1 matches at 7 bases. V was clipped by 5 bases and J by 2 bases; unmatched bases: 4. Per the germline V gene, CDR1 is MGHDK and CDR2 is SYGVNS. This CDR3 contains 14 residues. CDR3 protein: CASSTGADTDTQYF. As DNA, the CDR3 is TGTGCCAGCAGTACAGGGGCAGACACAGATACGCAGTATTTT.

The gene calls are TRBV9 and TRBJ2-1, with a possible D match to TRBD1 (6 bases). Germline CDR1 and CDR2: SGDLS and YYNGEE. This CDR3 contains 15 residues. V was trimmed by 0 bases and J by 3 bases, leaving 10 bases between them. As DNA, the CDR3 is TGTGCCAGCAGCGTAGCAGCAGGGGTCTACAATGAGCAGTTCTTC. This codes for CASSVAAGVYNEQFF.

This chain links TRBV12-3 or TRBV12-4 with TRBJ1-2; D possibly corresponds to TRBD1 (5 bases). With 5 bases removed from V and 8 bases from J, the gap between germline ends came to 12 bases. This CDR3 is built from 12 residues. For the CDR3, the DNA is TGTGCCAGCAGTCCCGGGACGAGCGGCTACACCTTC. It translates to CASSPGTSGYTF.

This clonotype was counted between two and nine times. This chain joins TRBV12-3 or TRBV12-4 and TRBJ1-1; D is undetermined. Trimming pared 2 bases from V and 5 bases from J, leaving 9 bases between. The CDR3 contains 13 residues. The CDR3 here is CASSLNPATEAFF. The CDR3 region has the DNA TGTGCCAGCAGTTTAAACCCGGCGACTGAAGCTTTCTTT.

This clonotype was observed a handful of times. This chain joins TRBV20-1 and TRBJ2-7, with TRBD2 matching 7 bases. The germline V gene has CDR1 DFQATT and CDR2 SNEGSKA (reference sequence). With V trimmed by 3 bases and J by 2 bases, 4 bases remained unmatched. The CDR3 is 13 amino acids. The CDR3 loop is CSARPAGAYEQYF. The DNA for the CDR3 is TGCAGTGCTAGGCCTGCGGGGGCCTACGAGCAGTACTTC.

J is TRBJ2-1 and V is TRBV12-3 or TRBV12-4; 7 positions match TRBD1. This CDR3 comprises 13 residues. V lost 8 bases and J lost 5; bases outside the gene matches: 6. The CDR3 region is CASFWTGDNEQFF. The CDR3 nucleotides read TGTGCCAGCTTCTGGACAGGCGACAATGAGCAGTTCTTC.

This clonotype has just a few counts. The chain recombines TRBV4-3 with TRBJ2-1; TRBD2 agrees at 8 bases. V lost 0 bases to trimming and J lost 9 bases; unmatched junction nucleotides: 7. This CDR3 comprises 15 residues. Germline CDR1 LGHNA, CDR2 YSLEER. The CDR3 is CASSQDSGELVEQFF. CDR3 DNA sequence: TGCGCCAGCAGCCAAGATAGCGGGGAGTTGGTTGAGCAGTTCTTC.

This clonotype was detected a few times. The rearrangement links TRBV19 to TRBJ2-7; D perhaps matches TRBD1 (6 bases). The length of the CDR3 is 13 residues. Trimming left V 5 bases short and J 3 bases short, with 11 bases between. Per germline, CDR1 LNHDA and CDR2 SQIVND (reference sequence). The CDR3 DNA sequence: TGTGCCAGTAGTCGGGACATCCTCTACGAGCAGTACTTC. Translated: CASSRDILYEQYF.